These 12 T cell receptor beta chains originate from one sample sequenced in a study of early T cells in non-severe SARS-CoV-2 infection. TCRdb fed the 5' RACE reads into MiXCR, producing one record per CDR3 protein. The data hold 20,000 or so distinct CDR3 sequences, with roughly 5.6% observed a single time. The material sequenced was whole blood, taken at baseline. These receptors were collected from an adult who was a healthcare worker with PCR-confirmed SARS-CoV-2 infection or an uninfected control (not recorded which).

This clonotype was counted many times. This rearrangement joins TRBV27 to TRBJ2-7; a possible D gene is TRBD1 (5 bases). V shed 6 bases and J shed 2 bases, with 17 bases lying between them. Looked up from germline, CDR1 is MNHEY and CDR2 is SMNVEV (reference sequence). CDR3 length: 15 residues. In DNA, the CDR3 is TGTGCCAGCAGCCCCGAGAAGGGGTATGCCTACGAGCAGTACTTC. Residues: CASSPEKGYAYEQYF.

This clonotype was counted a few times. The chain links TRBV5-4 to TRBJ2-7; possibly TRBD1 for D (6 bases). Germline V lookup: CDR1 SGHNT, CDR2 YYREEE (reference sequence). V lost 4 bases, J lost 4 bases, and 12 bases lay in between. This CDR3 comprises 13 residues. The CDR3 spells CASSPPDSYEQYF. DNA for the CDR3: TGTGCCAGCAGCCCCCCGGACAGTTACGAGCAGTACTTC.

The rearrangement uses TRBV6-5 and TRBJ1-2; 8 bases are a match to TRBD1. This CDR3 comprises 14 residues. Germline loops: CDR1 MNHEY, CDR2 SVGAGI. J gave up 4 bases and V 5 bases, and 6 bases lay outside the gene matches. This CDR3 is CASSAGQGAYGYTF. Here the CDR3 DNA reads TGTGCCAGCAGTGCCGGACAGGGCGCCTATGGCTACACCTTC.

The genes are TRBV24-1 and TRBJ2-7; D may be TRBD1 (5 bases). Germline CDR1 and CDR2: KGHDR and SFDVKD. This CDR3 contains 14 residues. Trimming removed 1 base from V and 7 bases from J, with 13 bases in between. In DNA form, the CDR3 reads TGTGCCACCAGTGATTTCACACTTTCAGGGGAGCAGTACTTC. It translates to CATSDFTLSGEQYF.

Only a few counts were recorded for this clonotype. V is TRBV10-3 and J is TRBJ1-4, with D possibly TRBD1 on 5 matching bases. Trimming pared 0 bases from V and 8 bases from J, leaving 10 bases between. CDR1 ENHRY and CDR2 SYGVKD come from the germline V gene. CDR3 length: 14 amino acids. The CDR3 protein is CAISESGGGEKLFF. Written as DNA, the CDR3 is TGTGCCATCAGTGAGTCCGGGGGTGGAGAAAAACTGTTTTTT.

This clonotype was counted at least ten times. The chain employs TRBV11-2 and TRBJ2-3, with D tentatively TRBD2 (5 bases). V dropped 2 bases and J dropped 8 bases, with 17 bases sitting between them. CDR1 SGHAT and CDR2 FQNNGV come from the germline V gene. The CDR3 consists of 15 residues. The DNA of the CDR3 is TGTGCCAGCAGCTTAAAGCTGAGGGAAGGCGGTACGCAGTATTTT. Residues: CASSLKLREGGTQYF.

The sample holds many counts of this clonotype. The V call is TRBV6-2 or TRBV6-3, the J call TRBJ2-3; perhaps TRBD1 as D (6 bases). Germline assignment: CDR1 MNHEY and CDR2 SVGEGT. The length of the CDR3 is 16 residues. V was shortened by 5 bases and J by 3 bases, with 18 bases between the two germline ends. CDR3 DNA: TGTGCCAGCAGTAACCTAACAGGGAAGGGAACAGATACGCAGTATTTT. It codes for CASSNLTGKGTDTQYF.

This clonotype was detected a few times. This chain uses TRBV3-1 with TRBJ2-7; D may be TRBD1 or TRBD2 (6 bases each). Germline CDR1 is LGHDT and CDR2 is YNNKEL (reference sequence). This CDR3 comprises 18 residues. V was shortened by 2 bases and J by 0 bases, with 20 bases between the two germline ends. CDR3 DNA: TGTGCCAGCAGCCAACTCCTAGTCATGGGGGGCAGCTCCTACGAGCAGTACTTC. Translated, it gives CASSQLLVMGGSSYEQYF.

This clonotype was seen only a few times. The gene calls are TRBV7-2 and TRBJ2-7; 10 bases line up with TRBD1. The CDR3 sequence is 14 residues long. Germline V CDR1 and CDR2: SGHTA, FQGNSA. V shed 5 bases, J shed 4 bases, and the junction held 5 bases outside the gene matches. CDR3 nucleotide sequence: TGTGCCAGCAGCCCTTGGACAGGGGGTTACGAGCAGTACTTC. Translating gives CASSPWTGGYEQYF.

This clonotype has ten or more counts. The chain is built from TRBV15 and TRBJ2-7; TRBD2 agrees at 10 bases. The trim removed 5 bases at V and 3 bases at J, leaving 7 bases unmatched. The CDR3 sequence is 15 residues long. Germline CDR1 reads LNHNV; CDR2 reads YYDKDF (reference sequence). This CDR3 reads CATSSRGTSDYEQYF. CDR3 bases: TGTGCCACCAGCTCCCGAGGGACTAGCGACTACGAGCAGTACTTC.

This clonotype was counted a few times. This rearrangement joins TRBV12-5 to TRBJ2-4; D uncertain. CDR3 length: 12 amino acids. The germline CDR1 and CDR2 sequences are LGHNT and FRNRAP. V was pared by 9 bases and J by 5 bases, with 11 bases between. The CDR3 loop is CASQNGENIQYF. Written as DNA, the CDR3 is TGTGCTAGCCAGAACGGAGAAAACATTCAGTACTTC.

This clonotype was recorded many times. The CDR3 loop reads CSARSGGDSYEQYF. DNA of the CDR3: TGCAGTGCTAGGAGCGGGGGGGACTCCTACGAGCAGTACTTC. The chain joins TRBV20-1 to TRBJ2-7, with 10 bases that match TRBD2. Germline V CDR1 and CDR2: DFQATT, SNEGSKA (reference sequence). The CDR3 is 14 residues long. The trim removed 3 bases at V and 0 bases at J, leaving 2 bases unmatched.